This T cell receptor beta chain derives from a study of identical twins. Study findings and constraints: Surplus twin overlap in beta out-of-frame sequences was less pronounced.

This clonotype occurred many times. Its matching antigen is unknown. The authors used template switching to add a universal primer site and gave cDNA unique molecular identifiers. TCRdb analysed the 5' RACE reads with MiXCR anew, one entry per CDR3 protein. Here the sample spans 1.5 million to 2 million distinct CDR3 sequences, about 32% being singletons. This CDR3 has 14 amino acids. From germline, CDR1 is SQVTM and CDR2 ANQGSEA. The V end was cut by 5 bases, the J end by 1 base, with 13 bases between. This receptor was identified in a newborn girl in good health. The chain has TRBV29-1 and TRBJ2-3; possibly TRBD2 for D (5 bases). The sequenced sample consisted of cord blood. The CDR3 coding sequence is TGCAGCGTTCAGCCCCTCGGGGGCACAGATACGCAGTATTTT. Translation gives CSVQPLGGTDTQYF.